This T cell receptor beta chain originates from a study of type 1 regulatory T cells. Study summary: An in vitro protocol generated T-allo10, a Tr1-enriched, alloantigen-specific CD4 T cell product.

TCRdb analysed the reads with MiXCR anew, one entry per CDR3 protein. The repertoire holds 88,000 or so distinct CDR3 sequences, 30% to 35% seen once, with approximately 2.2% in the top ten. This CDR3 is built from 13 residues. V lost 5 bases, J lost 6 bases, and 12 bases lay in between. Germline V lookup: CDR1 MNHEY, CDR2 SVGAGI. This clonotype was counted only a few times. The chain is built from TRBV6-5 and TRBJ2-3; no reliable D call. The source material was CD4+ T cells, either the whole sample or a sorted fraction (not recorded which). The sequence derives from a human donor in good health. This CDR3 is CASSPPEWDTQYF. CDR3 nucleotide sequence: TGTGCCAGCAGTCCTCCTGAGTGGGATACGCAGTATTTT.